The 13 T cell receptor beta chains below all came from one sample that was sequenced in a study of blood T cell repertoires in COVID-19. TCRdb's table, derived via immunoSEQ multiplex PCR, lists solely in-frame clones and lacks some. The sample carries around 80,000 clones, 82% recorded once. The sample comprised peripheral blood. The source of these receptors is an elderly man with acute or convalescent COVID-19.

The J gene is TRBJ2-7, the V gene TRBV7-8, with TRBD1 identical over 9 bases. This CDR3 is built from 17 residues. V shed 3 bases, J shed 6 bases, and the junction held 15 bases outside the gene matches. CDR1 and CDR2 from the germline V gene are SGHVS and FQNEAQ. The CDR3 DNA reads as TGTGCCAGCAGCTTCTCGGGAAGGGGGACAGGGCGTATCGAGCAGTACTTC. Protein sequence: CASSFSGRGTGRIEQYF.

There are many counts of this clone. This chain uses TRBV6-5 with TRBJ1-5; a weak D match, TRBD1 (6 bases). The V gene's germline CDR1 is MNHEY and CDR2 SVGAGI. There are 13 residues in the CDR3. V was clipped by 10 bases and J by 4 bases, with 14 bases between them. CDR3 residues: CAIQGGPNQPQHF. CDR3 sequence (DNA): TGTGCCATACAAGGGGGTCCGAATCAGCCCCAGCATTTT.

This chain uses TRBV3-1 (or the pseudogene TRBV3-2) with TRBJ1-6; D gene ambiguous. The CDR3 runs 15 residues. Germline V gene lookup returns CDR1 LGHDT and CDR2 YNNKEL (reference sequence). With 3 bases removed from V and 8 bases from J, the gap between germline ends came to 14 bases. The CDR3 region is CASSQEDGNYSPLHF. The CDR3 DNA reads TGTGCCAGCAGCCAGGAGGACGGAAATTATTCACCCCTCCACTTT.

This chain links TRBV5-6 with TRBJ1-6; D call uncertain. CDR1 and CDR2 from the germline V gene are SGHDT and YYEEEE. The CDR3 contains 18 residues. V was shortened by 0 bases and J by 6 bases, with 19 bases between the two germline ends. The CDR3 loop is CASSLVGRGFAGNSPLHF. The CDR3 DNA sequence: TGTGCCAGCAGCTTGGTTGGCCGGGGATTCGCCGGTAATTCACCCCTCCACTTT. Combining the CDR3 with reference TRBV5-6 and TRBJ1-6 gives the whole variable domain DAGVTQSPTHLIKTRGQQVTLRCSPKSGHDTVSWYQQALGQGPQFIFQYYEEEERQRGNFPDRFSGHQFPNYSSELNVNALLLGDSALYLCASSLVGRGFAGNSPLHFGNGTRLTVT.

The gene calls are TRBV7-9 and TRBJ1-1; no clear D. Germline assignment: CDR1 SEHNR and CDR2 FQNEAQ (reference sequence). There are 14 residues in the CDR3. V was trimmed by 3 bases and J by 4 bases, leaving 12 bases between them. For the CDR3, the DNA is TGTGCCAGCAGCTTTGGCGGTGTGGGCACTGAAGCTTTCTTT. Protein product: CASSFGGVGTEAFF.

The chain joins TRBV4-1 to TRBJ1-2; a weak D match, TRBD1 (6 bases). This CDR3 region has 15 residues. Germline CDR1 and CDR2: MGHRA and YSYEKL. Trimming left V 0 bases short and J 4 bases short, with 12 bases between. The CDR3 sequence is CASSQDTGWGYGYTF. The CDR3 nucleotides are TGCGCCAGCAGCCAAGATACAGGGTGGGGCTATGGCTACACCTTC.

The V gene is TRBV18, the J gene TRBJ1-5; TRBD1 agrees at 7 bases. The germline gives CDR1 KGHSH, CDR2 LQKENI. This CDR3 contains 15 residues. The trim removed 5 bases at V and 2 bases at J, leaving 6 bases unmatched. In DNA, the CDR3 is TGTGCCAGCTCAGCCGGACAGGTTGGCAATCAGCCCCAGCATTTT. Amino acids: CASSAGQVGNQPQHF.

This clone has just one count. V gene TRBV27 combines with J gene TRBJ2-7, with D maybe TRBD2 (7 bases). V was shortened by 8 bases and J by 2 bases, with 13 bases between the two germline ends. Germline CDR1 reads MNHEY; CDR2 reads SMNVEV (reference sequence). The CDR3 has 13 amino acids. The CDR3 bases are TGTGCCAGCCATGGGGGGGCCACCTACGAGCAGTACTTC. This gives the protein CASHGGATYEQYF.

V and J are TRBV3-1 (or the pseudogene TRBV3-2) and TRBJ2-1, with a tentative D call TRBD2 (5 bases). V lost 4 bases and J lost 7, with 20 bases in between. The germline V gene has CDR1 LGHDT and CDR2 YNNKEL (reference sequence). The CDR3 loop spans 16 amino acids. The CDR3 loop is CASSPNVRGMRNEQFF. DNA for the CDR3: TGTGCCAGCAGCCCCAACGTCCGGGGTATGAGGAATGAGCAGTTCTTC.

The gene calls are TRBV27 and TRBJ2-7, with D possibly matching TRBD2 (7 bases). V was shortened by 5 bases and J by 2 bases, with 13 bases between the two germline ends. CDR3 length: 14 residues. The V gene's germline CDR1 is MNHEY and CDR2 SMNVEV (reference sequence). CDR3 amino acids: CASSGGGLTYEQYF. DNA for the CDR3: TGTGCCAGCAGTGGGGGGGGCCTGACCTACGAGCAGTACTTC.

V is TRBV18 and J is TRBJ1-1, with 9 bases identical to TRBD1. This CDR3 region has 13 residues. V gave up 3 bases and J gave up 7 bases; unmatched junction bases: 3. Germline V CDR1 and CDR2: KGHSH, LQKENI. CDR3 residues: CASSPPGQGEAFF. CDR3 bases: TGTGCCAGCTCACCTCCGGGACAGGGTGAAGCTTTCTTT.

The chain is built from TRBV9 and TRBJ2-1; possible D gene TRBD1, 5 bases. This CDR3 comprises 14 residues. The ends were cut back, 1 base at V and 0 bases at J, with 5 bases in the middle. Per germline, CDR1 SGDLS and CDR2 YYNGEE. The CDR3 nucleotides read TGTGCCAGCAGCGTAACAGGCTCCTACAATGAGCAGTTCTTC. This encodes CASSVTGSYNEQFF.

The V and J genes are TRBV4-2 and TRBJ1-5; D is ambiguous. CDR1 and CDR2 (germline): LGHNA, YNFKEQ. The V and J ends lost 0 bases and 9 bases respectively, with 12 bases between them. This CDR3 has 14 amino acids. Written as DNA, the CDR3 is TGTGCCAGCAGCCAAGATGGACTCTTTGGGCCCCAGCATTTT. Translated: CASSQDGLFGPQHF.